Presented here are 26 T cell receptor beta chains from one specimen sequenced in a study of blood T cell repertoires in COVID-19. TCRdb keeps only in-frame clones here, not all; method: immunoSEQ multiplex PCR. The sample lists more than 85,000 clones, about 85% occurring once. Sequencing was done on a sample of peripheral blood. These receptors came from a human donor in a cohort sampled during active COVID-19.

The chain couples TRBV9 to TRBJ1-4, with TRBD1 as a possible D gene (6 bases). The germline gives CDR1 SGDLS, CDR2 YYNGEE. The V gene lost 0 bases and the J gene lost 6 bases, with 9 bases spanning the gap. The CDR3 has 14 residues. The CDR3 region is CASSVDPGDEKLFF. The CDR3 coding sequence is TGTGCCAGCAGCGTAGATCCAGGGGATGAAAAACTGTTTTTT.

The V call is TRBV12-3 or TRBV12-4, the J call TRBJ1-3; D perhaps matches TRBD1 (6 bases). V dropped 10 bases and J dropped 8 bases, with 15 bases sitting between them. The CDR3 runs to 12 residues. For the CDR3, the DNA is TGTGCCACATCCGTACAGGGCCACACCATATATTTT. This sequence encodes CATSVQGHTIYF.

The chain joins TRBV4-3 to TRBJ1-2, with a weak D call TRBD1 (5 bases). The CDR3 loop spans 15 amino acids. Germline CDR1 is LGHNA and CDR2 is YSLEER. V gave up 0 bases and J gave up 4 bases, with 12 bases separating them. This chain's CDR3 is CASSQDPRALYGYTF. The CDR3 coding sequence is TGCGCCAGCAGCCAAGACCCCAGGGCCCTCTATGGCTACACCTTC.

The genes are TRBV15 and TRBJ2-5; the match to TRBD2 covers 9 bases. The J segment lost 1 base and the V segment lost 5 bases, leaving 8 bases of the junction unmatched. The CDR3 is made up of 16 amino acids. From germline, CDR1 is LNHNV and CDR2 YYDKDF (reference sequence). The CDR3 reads CATSSQGRGGQETQYF. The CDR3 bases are TGTGCCACCAGCTCCCAAGGGCGGGGGGGCCAAGAGACCCAGTACTTC.

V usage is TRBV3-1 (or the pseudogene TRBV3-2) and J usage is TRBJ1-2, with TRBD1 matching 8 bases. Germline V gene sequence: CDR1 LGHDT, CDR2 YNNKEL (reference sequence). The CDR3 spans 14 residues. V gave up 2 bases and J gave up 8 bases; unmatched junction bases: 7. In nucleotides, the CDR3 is TGTGCCAGCAGCCAAAGCAGGGGGCGAGGAGGCTACACCTTC. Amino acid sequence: CASSQSRGRGGYTF.

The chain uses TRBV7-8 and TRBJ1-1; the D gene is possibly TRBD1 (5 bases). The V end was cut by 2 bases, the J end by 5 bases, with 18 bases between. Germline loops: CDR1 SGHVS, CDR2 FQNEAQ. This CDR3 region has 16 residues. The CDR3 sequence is CASSLQGYLSKTEAFF. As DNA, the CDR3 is TGTGCCAGCAGCTTACAGGGTTACTTGTCGAAGACTGAAGCTTTCTTT.

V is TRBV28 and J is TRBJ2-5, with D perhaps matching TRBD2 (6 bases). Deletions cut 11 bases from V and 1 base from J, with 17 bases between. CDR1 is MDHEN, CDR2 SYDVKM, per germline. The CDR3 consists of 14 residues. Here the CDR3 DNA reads TGTGCCCAGGGTGGTTACGGGAGCCAAGAGACCCAGTACTTC. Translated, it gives CAQGGYGSQETQYF.

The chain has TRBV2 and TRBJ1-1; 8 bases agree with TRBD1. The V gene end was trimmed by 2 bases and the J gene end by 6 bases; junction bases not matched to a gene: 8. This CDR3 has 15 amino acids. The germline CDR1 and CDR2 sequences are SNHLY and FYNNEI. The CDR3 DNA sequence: TGTGCCAGCAGTGAAAGTCCAGGGGGCAACGCTGAAGCTTTCTTT. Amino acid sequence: CASSESPGGNAEAFF.

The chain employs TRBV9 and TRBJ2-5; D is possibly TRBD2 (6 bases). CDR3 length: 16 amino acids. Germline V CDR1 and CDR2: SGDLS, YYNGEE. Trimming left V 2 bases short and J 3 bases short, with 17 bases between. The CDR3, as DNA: TGTGCCAGCAGCGTTTCGGGGCGGGGCACCGAAGAGACCCAGTACTTC. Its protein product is CASSVSGRGTEETQYF. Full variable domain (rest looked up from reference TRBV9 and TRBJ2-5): DSGVTQTPKHLITATGQRVTLRCSPRSGDLSVYWYQQSLDQGLQFLIQYYNGEERAKGNILERFSAQQFPDLHSELNLSSLELGDSALYFCASSVSGRGTEETQYFGPGTRLLVL.

The CDR3 bases are TGTGCCAGCAGCTTAGCCACAACGACCTACGAGCAGTACTTC. It yields the protein CASSLATTTYEQYF. The chain is built from TRBV7-2 and TRBJ2-7, with D hard to call. Germline values: CDR1 SGHTA, CDR2 FQGNSA. This CDR3 has 14 amino acids. V shed 0 bases and J shed 2 bases, with 8 bases lying between them.

CDR3 sequence reads: CAWQESSPLHF. The CDR3 DNA reads as TGTGCCTGGCAGGAAAGCTCACCCCTCCACTTT. The chain combines TRBV30 with TRBJ1-6; D not certain. The CDR3 loop spans 11 amino acids. Per the germline V gene, CDR1 is GTSNPN and CDR2 is SVGIG (reference sequence). Between the trimmed V and J ends, which lost 5 bases and 10 bases, there was a span of 9 bases. Based on the CDR3 plus reference TRBV30 and TRBJ1-6, the full variable domain is SQTIHQWPATLVQPVGSPLSLECTVEGTSNPNLYWYRQAAGRGLQLLFYSVGIGQISSEVPQNLSASRPQDRQFILSSKKLLLSDSGFYLCAWQESSPLHFGNGTRLTVT.

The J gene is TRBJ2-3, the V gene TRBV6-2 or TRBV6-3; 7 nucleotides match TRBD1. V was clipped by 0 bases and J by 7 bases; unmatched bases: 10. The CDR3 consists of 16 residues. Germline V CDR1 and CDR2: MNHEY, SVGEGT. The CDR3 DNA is TGTGCCAGCAGTTACTCGATTGGGACAGTCGAGTATACGCAGTATTTT. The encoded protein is CASSYSIGTVEYTQYF.

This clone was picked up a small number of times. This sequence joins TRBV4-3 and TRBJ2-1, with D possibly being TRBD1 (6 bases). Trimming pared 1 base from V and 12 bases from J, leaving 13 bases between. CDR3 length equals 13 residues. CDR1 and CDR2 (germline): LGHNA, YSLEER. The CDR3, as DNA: TGCGCCAGCAGCCAAGTGGATCAGGGGACGCAGTTCTTC. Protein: CASSQVDQGTQFF.

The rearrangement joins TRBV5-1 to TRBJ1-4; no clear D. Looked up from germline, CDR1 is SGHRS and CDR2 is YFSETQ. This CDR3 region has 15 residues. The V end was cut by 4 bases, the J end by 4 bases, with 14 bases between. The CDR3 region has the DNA TGCGCCAGCAGCCCGCTGGAGGGAATTAATGAAAAACTGTTTTTT. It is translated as CASSPLEGINEKLFF.

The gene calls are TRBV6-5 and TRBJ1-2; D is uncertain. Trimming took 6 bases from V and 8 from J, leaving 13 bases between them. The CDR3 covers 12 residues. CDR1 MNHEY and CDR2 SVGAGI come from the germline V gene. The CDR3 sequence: CASSSDLGGYTF. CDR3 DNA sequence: TGTGCCAGCAGCTCCGACCTAGGAGGCTACACCTTC.

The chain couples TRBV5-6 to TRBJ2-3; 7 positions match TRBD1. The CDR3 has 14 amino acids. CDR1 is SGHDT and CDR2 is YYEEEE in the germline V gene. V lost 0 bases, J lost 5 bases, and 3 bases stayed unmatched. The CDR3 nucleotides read TGTGCCAGCAGCTTGGGACAGGGAGTAGATACGCAGTATTTT. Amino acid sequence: CASSLGQGVDTQYF.

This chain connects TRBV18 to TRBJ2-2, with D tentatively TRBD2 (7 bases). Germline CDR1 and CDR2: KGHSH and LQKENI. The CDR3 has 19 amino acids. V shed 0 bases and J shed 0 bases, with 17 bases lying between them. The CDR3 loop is CASSPPMFAGAANTGELFF. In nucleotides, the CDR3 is TGTGCCAGCTCACCACCCATGTTTGCGGGGGCCGCGAACACCGGGGAGCTGTTTTTT.

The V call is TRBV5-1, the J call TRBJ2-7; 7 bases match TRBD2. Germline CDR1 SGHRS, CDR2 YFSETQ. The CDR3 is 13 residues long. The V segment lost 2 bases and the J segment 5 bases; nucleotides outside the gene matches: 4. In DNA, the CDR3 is TGCGCCAGCAGCTTCAGACTAGCAAACGAGCAGTACTTC. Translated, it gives CASSFRLANEQYF.

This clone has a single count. The CDR3 loop is CASSAQGAVYNEQFF. The CDR3 nucleotides read TGTGCCAGCAGCGCTCAGGGGGCGGTCTACAATGAGCAGTTCTTC. This sequence joins TRBV7-6 and TRBJ2-1; the match to TRBD1 covers 8 bases. J lost 3 bases, V lost 5 bases, and 6 bases had no gene match. This CDR3 region has 15 residues. Per germline, CDR1 SGHVS and CDR2 FNYEAQ.

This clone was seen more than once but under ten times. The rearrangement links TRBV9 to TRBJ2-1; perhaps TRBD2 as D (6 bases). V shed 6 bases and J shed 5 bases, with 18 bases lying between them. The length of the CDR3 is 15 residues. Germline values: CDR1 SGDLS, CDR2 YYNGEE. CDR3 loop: CASNRAGTLNNEQFF. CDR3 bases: TGTGCCAGCAATAGAGCCGGGACTCTGAACAATGAGCAGTTCTTC.

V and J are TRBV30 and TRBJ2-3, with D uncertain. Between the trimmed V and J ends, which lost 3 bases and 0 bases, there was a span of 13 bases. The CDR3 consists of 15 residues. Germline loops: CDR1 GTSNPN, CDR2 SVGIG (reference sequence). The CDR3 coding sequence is TGTGCCTGGAGCGATCTACCAAGCAGCACAGATACGCAGTATTTT. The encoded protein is CAWSDLPSSTDTQYF.

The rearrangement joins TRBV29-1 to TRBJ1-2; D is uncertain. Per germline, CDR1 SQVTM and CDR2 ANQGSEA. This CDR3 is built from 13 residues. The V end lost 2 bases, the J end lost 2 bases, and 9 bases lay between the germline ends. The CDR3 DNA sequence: TGCAGCGTTGAAAGCGCCAGCAACTATGGCTACACCTTC. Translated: CSVESASNYGYTF.

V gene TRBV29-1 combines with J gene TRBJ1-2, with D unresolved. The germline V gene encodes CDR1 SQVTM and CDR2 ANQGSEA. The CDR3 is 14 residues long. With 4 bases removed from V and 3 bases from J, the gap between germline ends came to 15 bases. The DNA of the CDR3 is TGCAGCGTTGGTGGGAGGGTGGAAGACTATGGCTACACCTTC. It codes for CSVGGRVEDYGYTF.

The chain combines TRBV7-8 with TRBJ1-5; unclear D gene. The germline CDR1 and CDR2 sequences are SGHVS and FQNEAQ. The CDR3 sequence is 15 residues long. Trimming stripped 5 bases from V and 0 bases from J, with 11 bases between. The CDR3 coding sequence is TGTGCCAGCAGCCCCACCGAGTATAGCAATCAGCCCCAGCATTTT. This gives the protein CASSPTEYSNQPQHF.

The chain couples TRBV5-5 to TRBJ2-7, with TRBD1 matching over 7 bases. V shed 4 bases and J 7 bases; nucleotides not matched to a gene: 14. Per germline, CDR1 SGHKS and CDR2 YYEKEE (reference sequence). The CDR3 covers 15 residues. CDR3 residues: CASSDGRAGGQEQYF. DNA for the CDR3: TGTGCCAGCAGCGACGGACGAGCAGGGGGTCAAGAGCAGTACTTC.

The CDR3 DNA reads as TGCGCCAGCAGACCCACGTTAGCGGGCTGGAACCGGCAGTTCTTC. It is translated as CASRPTLAGWNRQFF. This chain uses TRBV5-1 with TRBJ2-1; 7 nucleotides align to TRBD2. V gave up 5 bases and J gave up 12 bases; unmatched junction bases: 17. Germline lookup yields CDR1 SGHRS and CDR2 YFSETQ. The CDR3 extends over 15 amino acids.